These T cell receptor beta chains were read from a single sample in a study of blood T cell repertoires in COVID-19. Assay used: immunoSEQ multiplex PCR; TCRdb lists only in-frame clones, some missing. This repertoire shows about 94,000 clones, over 65% found once; its top ten account for under 5%. Sequenced material: peripheral blood. These receptors were obtained from a man in his 70s with COVID-19, enrolled during active disease. Each CDR3 is given with its conserved first and last residue. D genes are given only for firm matches. Expanded clones are given a class, and other clones once, few, many or no size at all.

J gene: TRBJ1-1; clone size: .; D gene: .; V gene: TRBV5-1; CDR3 protein: CASSLGLKGDTEAFF; CDR3 DNA: TGCGCCAGCAGCTTGGGTCTCAAGGGGGACACTGAAGCTTTCTTT
J gene: TRBJ2-3; clone size: .; D gene: TRBD2; V gene: TRBV9; CDR3 protein: CASKKGTSGSDTQYF; CDR3 DNA: TGTGCCAGCAAAAAGGGGACTAGCGGGAGTGATACGCAGTATTTT
J gene: TRBJ2-1; clone size: .; D gene: TRBD2; V gene: TRBV10-3; CDR3 protein: CAISESTFPSSGIRNEQFF; CDR3 DNA: TGTGCCATCAGTGAGTCGACATTCCCGTCTAGCGGGATAAGGAATGAGCAGTTCTTC
J gene: TRBJ2-7; clone size: .; D gene: TRBD2; V gene: TRBV10-2; CDR3 protein: CASSATSDSYEQYF; CDR3 DNA: TGCGCCAGCAGTGCGACTAGCGATTCCTACGAGCAGTACTTC
J gene: TRBJ1-3; clone size: .; D gene: .; V gene: TRBV7-9; CDR3 protein: CASSLPGNTIYF; CDR3 DNA: TGTGCCAGCAGCTTACCAGGAAACACCATATATTTT
J gene: TRBJ2-1; clone size: .; D gene: .; V gene: TRBV7-8; CDR3 protein: CASSLKGGSSSYNEQFF; CDR3 DNA: TGTGCCAGCAGCCTAAAGGGGGGGTCGAGCTCCTACAATGAGCAGTTCTTC
J gene: TRBJ2-4; clone size: .; D gene: TRBD2; V gene: TRBV7-2; CDR3 protein: CASTPQQAGAGGIQYF; CDR3 DNA: TGTGCCAGCACCCCCCAGCAGGCGGGAGCTGGAGGCATTCAGTACTTC
J gene: TRBJ2-5; clone size: .; D gene: TRBD1; V gene: TRBV6-2/TRBV6-3; CDR3 protein: CASSADRGGLETQYF; CDR3 DNA: TGTGCCAGCAGCGCCGACAGGGGAGGACTAGAGACCCAGTACTTC
J gene: TRBJ2-7; clone size: .; D gene: TRBD2; V gene: TRBV11-2; CDR3 protein: CASSPAAGGEQYF; CDR3 DNA: TGTGCCAGCAGCCCCGCGGCGGGAGGTGAGCAGTACTTC
J gene: TRBJ1-4; clone size: .; D gene: .; V gene: TRBV18; CDR3 protein: CASSPRGSPNEKLFF; CDR3 DNA: TGTGCCAGCTCACCACGAGGGAGCCCCAATGAAAAACTGTTTTTT
J gene: TRBJ2-7; clone size: .; D gene: .; V gene: TRBV2; CDR3 protein: CASTPGAFYEQYF; CDR3 DNA: TGTGCCAGCACTCCAGGGGCCTTCTACGAGCAGTACTTC
J gene: TRBJ1-5; clone size: .; D gene: .; V gene: TRBV6-2/TRBV6-3; CDR3 protein: CASSIAGAQPQHF; CDR3 DNA: TGTGCCAGCAGTATTGCAGGGGCTCAGCCCCAGCATTTT
J gene: TRBJ2-7; clone size: .; D gene: TRBD2; V gene: TRBV6-5; CDR3 protein: CASSLDSGLSYEQYF; CDR3 DNA: TGTGCCAGCAGTTTGGATAGCGGGCTCTCCTACGAGCAGTACTTC
J gene: TRBJ2-1; clone size: few; D gene: TRBD2; V gene: TRBV7-9; CDR3 protein: CASSNIAGPSYNEQFF; CDR3 DNA: TGTGCCAGCAGCAATATAGCGGGACCATCCTACAATGAGCAGTTCTTC
J gene: TRBJ1-4; clone size: .; D gene: .; V gene: TRBV9; CDR3 protein: CASSVGQGGSEKLFF; CDR3 DNA: TGTGCCAGCAGCGTAGGCCAGGGAGGTAGTGAAAAACTGTTTTTT
J gene: TRBJ2-3; clone size: .; D gene: TRBD1; V gene: TRBV5-1; CDR3 protein: CASSLQGAGADTQYF; CDR3 DNA: TGCGCCAGCAGCCTCCAGGGGGCCGGGGCAGATACGCAGTATTTT
J gene: TRBJ2-1; clone size: many; D gene: .; V gene: TRBV21-1; CDR3 protein: CASSKDLAGEDEQFF; CDR3 DNA: TGTGCCAGCAGCAAAGACCTAGCGGGAGAGGATGAGCAGTTCTTC
J gene: TRBJ1-4; clone size: .; D gene: .; V gene: TRBV19; CDR3 protein: CASNYNRATTNEKLFF; CDR3 DNA: TGTGCCAGTAATTATAACAGAGCCACAACTAATGAAAAACTGTTTTTT
J gene: TRBJ2-3; clone size: few; D gene: TRBD1; V gene: TRBV4-2; CDR3 protein: CASSQKGQGMTDTQYF; CDR3 DNA: TGTGCCAGCAGCCAAAAGGGACAGGGGATGACAGATACGCAGTATTTT
J gene: TRBJ2-7; clone size: .; D gene: TRBD2; V gene: TRBV27; CDR3 protein: CASSLRLAYFYEQYF; CDR3 DNA: TGTGCCAGCAGTCTACGACTAGCGTATTTCTACGAGCAGTACTTC
J gene: TRBJ1-4; clone size: .; D gene: .; V gene: TRBV28; CDR3 protein: CASSGDRPGLFF; CDR3 DNA: TGTGCCAGCAGTGGAGACAGGCCGGGACTGTTTTTT
J gene: TRBJ2-1; clone size: .; D gene: TRBD2; V gene: TRBV6-2/TRBV6-3; CDR3 protein: CASSYPGTSGRASYNEQFF; CDR3 DNA: TGTGCCAGCAGTTACCCCGGGACTAGCGGGAGGGCCTCCTACAATGAGCAGTTCTTC
J gene: TRBJ2-7; clone size: .; D gene: .; V gene: TRBV4-2; CDR3 protein: CASSQENSLYEQYF; CDR3 DNA: TGTGCCAGCAGCCAAGAGAACAGCCTCTACGAGCAGTACTTC
J gene: TRBJ2-1; clone size: .; D gene: TRBD1; V gene: TRBV6-5; CDR3 protein: CASSPRDRSYNEQFF; CDR3 DNA: TGTGCCAGCAGTCCCCGGGACAGGTCCTACAATGAGCAGTTCTTC
J gene: TRBJ1-3; clone size: few; D gene: .; V gene: TRBV7-2; CDR3 protein: CASSQNYGDTIYF; CDR3 DNA: TGTGCCAGCAGCCAGAACTACGGGGACACCATATATTTT
J gene: TRBJ2-5; clone size: .; D gene: TRBD2; V gene: TRBV4-2; CDR3 protein: CASSQGLAGVETQYF; CDR3 DNA: TGTGCCAGCAGCCAGGGACTAGCGGGAGTAGAGACCCAGTACTTC
J gene: TRBJ1-2; clone size: .; D gene: TRBD1; V gene: TRBV7-2; CDR3 protein: CASSLGQGAFLRGYTF; CDR3 DNA: TGTGCCAGCAGCCTGGGACAGGGGGCTTTTCTCCGTGGCTACACCTTC
J gene: TRBJ2-1; clone size: .; D gene: .; V gene: TRBV5-1; CDR3 protein: CASSKDLNSYNEQFF; CDR3 DNA: TGCGCCAGCAGCAAGGACTTGAATTCCTACAATGAGCAGTTCTTC
J gene: TRBJ1-1; clone size: .; D gene: .; V gene: TRBV9; CDR3 protein: CASSVGPSNTEAFF; CDR3 DNA: TGTGCCAGCAGCGTAGGGCCCTCGAACACTGAAGCTTTCTTT
J gene: TRBJ2-5; clone size: .; D gene: .; V gene: TRBV16; CDR3 protein: CASSQSGGYGETQYF; CDR3 DNA: TGTGCCAGCAGCCAATCGGGCGGGTATGGAGAGACCCAGTACTTC
J gene: TRBJ2-3; clone size: .; D gene: TRBD1; V gene: TRBV7-9; CDR3 protein: CASSWDRATDTQYF; CDR3 DNA: TGTGCCAGCAGCTGGGACAGGGCGACAGATACGCAGTATTTT
J gene: TRBJ1-1; clone size: .; D gene: .; V gene: TRBV18; CDR3 protein: CASTDSTEAFF; CDR3 DNA: TGTGCCAGCACCGACAGCACTGAAGCTTTCTTT
J gene: TRBJ2-2; clone size: .; D gene: TRBD2; V gene: TRBV4-3; CDR3 protein: CASSQDLGGSESGELFF; CDR3 DNA: TGCGCCAGCAGCCAAGATCTTGGCGGGAGTGAATCCGGGGAGCTGTTTTTT
J gene: TRBJ2-7; clone size: medium-sized; D gene: .; V gene: TRBV29-1; CDR3 protein: CSVEGPATSEQYF; CDR3 DNA: TGCAGCGTTGAAGGGCCAGCGACGAGCGAGCAGTACTTC
J gene: TRBJ1-1; clone size: .; D gene: .; V gene: TRBV7-2; CDR3 protein: CASSLVLDSEAFF; CDR3 DNA: TGTGCCAGCAGCTTAGTTCTCGACTCTGAAGCTTTCTTT
J gene: TRBJ1-2; clone size: .; D gene: .; V gene: TRBV7-2; CDR3 protein: CASSLGGTYGYTF; CDR3 DNA: TGTGCCAGCAGCTTAGGTGGGACTTATGGCTACACCTTC
J gene: TRBJ1-5; clone size: .; D gene: .; V gene: TRBV30; CDR3 protein: CAWSAHDRQPQHF; CDR3 DNA: TGTGCCTGGAGTGCACATGACAGACAGCCCCAGCATTTT